There are many counts of the clone carrying this T cell receptor (beta chain). Antigen unknown. The data derive from a study of T cells in Graves' hyperthyroidism and ophthalmopathy. Notes on the study in general: Most clonotypes expanded in thyroid above 0.001 were likewise present in blood. Ophthalmopathy onset followed model prediction by a median approximately seven months.

Amplification of TCR beta CDR3 regions was performed using RNA transcripts as template. First-round RT-PCR with HTBI primers amplified the TCR CDR3 region. TCRdb fed the multiplex PCR reads into MiXCR, producing one record per CDR3 protein. The data contain about 320,000 distinct CDR3 sequences, over 15% of them singletons. The V gene end was trimmed by 5 bases and the J gene end by 5 bases; junction bases not matched to a gene: 8. CDR3 length: 15 residues. Graves' hyperthyroidism was deemed stable absent ophthalmopathy progression within 18 months. The authors took PBMCs from 7.5 to 10 ml fresh peripheral blood.

This TCR was sampled from a man aged 25-45 years with Graves' hyperthyroidism. What was sequenced was blood. J is TRBJ1-2 and V is TRBV12-3 or TRBV12-4; 10 positions agree with TRBD1. The CDR3 sequence: CASSPPRTGGYGYTF. The CDR3 nucleotides read TGTGCCAGCAGTCCCCCCCGGACAGGGGGGTATGGCTACACCTTC.